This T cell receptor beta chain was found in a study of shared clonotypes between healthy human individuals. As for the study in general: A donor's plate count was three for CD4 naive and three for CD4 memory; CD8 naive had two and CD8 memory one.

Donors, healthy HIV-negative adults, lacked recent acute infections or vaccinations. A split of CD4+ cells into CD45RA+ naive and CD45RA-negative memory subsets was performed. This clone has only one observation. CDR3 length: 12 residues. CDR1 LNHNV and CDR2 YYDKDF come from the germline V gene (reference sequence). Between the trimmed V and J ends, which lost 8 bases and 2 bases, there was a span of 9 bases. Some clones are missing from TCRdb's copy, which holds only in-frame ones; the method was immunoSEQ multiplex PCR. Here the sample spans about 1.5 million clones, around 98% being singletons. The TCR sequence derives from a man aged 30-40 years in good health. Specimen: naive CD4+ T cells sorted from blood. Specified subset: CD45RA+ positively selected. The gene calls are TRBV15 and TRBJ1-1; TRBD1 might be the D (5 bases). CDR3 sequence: CATVDRNTEAFF. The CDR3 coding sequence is TGTGCCACCGTTGACAGAAACACTGAAGCTTTCTTT.